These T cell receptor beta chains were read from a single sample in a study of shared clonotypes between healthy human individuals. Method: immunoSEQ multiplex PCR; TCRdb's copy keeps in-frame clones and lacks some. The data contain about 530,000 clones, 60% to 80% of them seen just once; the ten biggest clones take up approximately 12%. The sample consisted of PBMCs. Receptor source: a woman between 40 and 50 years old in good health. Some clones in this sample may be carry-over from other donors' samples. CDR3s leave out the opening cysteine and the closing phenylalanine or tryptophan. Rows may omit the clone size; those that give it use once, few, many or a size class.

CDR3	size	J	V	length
ASSLHSGELF	.	TRBJ2-2	TRBV4-1	10
ASSEGLASEQF	.	TRBJ2-1	TRBV2	11
ASSVDLGGGLQETQY	.	TRBJ2-5	TRBV9	15
ASSDIGASNQPQH	.	TRBJ1-5	TRBV6-1	13
ATRRLAGVDTQY	.	TRBJ2-3	TRBV19	12
ASSDPGQRAQY	.	TRBJ2-5	TRBV6-1	11
ASSPLLGDLQETQY	.	TRBJ2-5	TRBV18	14
ASSRDRVNEKLF	.	TRBJ1-4	TRBV21-1	12
AISPGHSGAEAF	.	TRBJ1-1	TRBV10-3	12
ASSAGTASGYEQY	.	TRBJ2-7	TRBV19	13
ASTRGGDYEQY	few	TRBJ2-7	TRBV7-9	11
ASSIVGGDNQPQH	.	TRBJ1-5	TRBV19	13
ATSRDLGYGYT	.	TRBJ1-2	TRBV15	11
ASGEYEQY	.	TRBJ2-7	TRBV9	8
ASSPPGQGADQPQH	.	TRBJ1-5	TRBV18	14
ASSPRLGQETQY	.	TRBJ2-5	TRBV10-1	12
ASRGQGERGYT	.	TRBJ1-2	TRBV2	11
ASSLFGRWDEQY	.	TRBJ2-7	TRBV27	12
TSSPSSPDWYYEQY	.	TRBJ2-7	TRBV1	14
ASSQKFRGLAKSEQY	.	TRBJ2-7	TRBV4-3	15
ASSYRVPDTQY	.	TRBJ2-3	TRBV9	11
ASRAVYNEQF	.	TRBJ2-1	TRBV6-5	10
AIEGGGRDRGNTIY	few	TRBJ1-3	TRBV10-3	14
ASSLDRWAGYT	.	TRBJ1-2	TRBV5-4	11
ASSLEGQGNQPQH	.	TRBJ1-5	TRBV27	13
ASSVDAGGPGETQY	.	TRBJ2-5	TRBV9	14
ASSFWAGQETQY	.	TRBJ2-5	TRBV27	12
ASSQGTGGRPSSGANVLT	.	TRBJ2-6	TRBV4-1	18
ASSLEHNQPQH	.	TRBJ1-5	TRBV7-8	11
ASSLGPRGIQPQH	.	TRBJ1-5	TRBV11-2	13
ASSSRGVTSTDTQY	.	TRBJ2-3	TRBV11-2	14